The clone carrying this T cell receptor (beta chain) appeared many times. This specimen belongs to a study of metastatic and nonmetastatic thyroid tumors. Across the whole study: The study looked at repertoires side by side in blood and in tumor or nodule tissue from malignant and benign thyroid patients.

TCRdb re-called the PCR reads with MiXCR. This sample yields under 55,000 clones, of which around a sixth are seen a single time; 2.5% to 3% belongs to the top ten. The CDR3 runs to 15 residues. CDR1 DFQATT and CDR2 SNEGSKA come from the germline V gene (reference sequence). J gave up 5 bases and V 6 bases, and 13 bases lay outside the gene matches. Ahead of thyroid surgery, no patient had received treatment of any kind. Sequencing was carried out using blood. This receptor was obtained from a female donor with papillary thyroid cancer or a benign thyroid nodule (not recorded which). Some clones in this sample may be carry-over from other donors' samples. The V and J genes are TRBV20-1 and TRBJ2-5; 9 bases align to TRBD2. The CDR3 here is CSAPTSGPVRETQYF. CDR3 sequence (DNA): TGCAGTGCACCCACTAGCGGGCCCGTCCGGGAGACCCAGTACTTC.